The rows below give T cell receptor beta chains drawn from one sample of a study of shared clonotypes between healthy human individuals. Method: immunoSEQ multiplex PCR; TCRdb's copy keeps in-frame clones and lacks some. The sample consists of 2 million to 2.5 million clones, 85% to 95% of them appearing once. Sample: naive CD4+ T cells from PBMCs. Receptors originate from a man between 18 and 29 years old in good health. Some clones in this sample may be carry-over from other donors' samples. CDR3s include the opening cysteine and the closing phenylalanine or tryptophan. The D gene is left open where the match is weak. Clone size appears in some rows only: once, few, many, or a class for an expanded clone.

TRBJ1-1 | NA | NA | TRBV7-9 | CASSLGMGVTEAFF | TGTGCCAGCAGCTTAGGCATGGGGGTTACTGAAGCTTTCTTT
TRBJ2-5 | NA | NA | TRBV5-4 | CASSLAASQETQYF | TGTGCCAGCAGCTTGGCAGCTAGTCAAGAGACCCAGTACTTC
TRBJ2-1 | once | TRBD2 | TRBV2 | CASSEELAGGRVEQFF | TGTGCCAGCAGTGAAGAGCTAGCGGGAGGACGCGTTGAGCAGTTCTTC
TRBJ1-5 | NA | NA | TRBV19 | CASSTDRTANNQPQHF | TGTGCCAGTAGTACAGACCGAACAGCAAACAATCAGCCCCAGCATTTT
TRBJ2-3 | NA | NA | TRBV28 | CASSLVRSTDTQYF | TGTGCCAGCAGTTTAGTCAGGAGCACAGATACGCAGTATTTT
TRBJ1-1 | NA | NA | TRBV2 | CASRRGTEAFF | TGTGCCAGCCGCCGGGGCACTGAAGCTTTCTTT
TRBJ1-1 | NA | NA | TRBV6-6 | CASSYMNTEAFF | TGTGCCAGCAGTTATATGAACACTGAAGCTTTCTTT
TRBJ2-7 | NA | TRBD2 | TRBV7-9 | CASSSQGLDPNEQYF | TGTGCCAGCAGCTCCCAAGGACTAGACCCTAACGAGCAGTACTTC
TRBJ1-2 | NA | TRBD1 | TRBV27 | CASSPRLDRRGYTF | TGTGCCAGCAGTCCCCGACTGGACAGGAGAGGCTACACCTTC
TRBJ1-2 | NA | NA | TRBV5-4 | CASSLAGQEFNYGYTF | TGTGCCAGCAGCTTGGCCGGTCAGGAATTTAACTATGGCTACACCTTC
TRBJ1-1 | NA | NA | TRBV7-9 | CASSLAGFGANTEAFF | TGTGCCAGCAGCTTAGCGGGGTTCGGGGCAAACACTGAAGCTTTCTTT
TRBJ1-2 | NA | TRBD1 | TRBV4-3 | CASSQDQGQGVSGYTF | TGCGCCAGCAGCCAAGATCAGGGACAGGGAGTCTCTGGCTACACCTTC
TRBJ2-1 | once | NA | TRBV12-5 | CASGLNQGHLFF | TGTGCTAGTGGTTTGAATCAAGGACACCTGTTCTTC
TRBJ2-1 | NA | TRBD1 | TRBV7-9 | CASTHVRPDRVGYNEQFF | TGTGCCAGCACCCACGTTCGGCCGGACAGGGTCGGTTACAATGAGCAGTTCTTC
TRBJ2-7 | NA | NA | TRBV29-1 | CSAFSYEQYF | TGCAGCGCGTTTTCCTACGAGCAGTACTTC
TRBJ1-1 | few | NA | TRBV30 | CAWSVQLEAFF | TGTGCCTGGAGTGTACAACTCGAAGCTTTCTTT
TRBJ2-5 | NA | NA | TRBV20-1 | CSASIMETQYF | TGCAGTGCTAGTATAATGGAGACCCAGTACTTC
TRBJ1-3 | NA | NA | TRBV7-9 | CASALGGSGNTIYF | TGTGCCAGCGCCCTAGGGGGATCTGGAAACACCATATATTTT
TRBJ2-2 | NA | NA | TRBV5-1 | CASSLAVGRGRTGELFF | TGCGCCAGCAGCTTGGCAGTTGGCCGGGGGCGCACCGGGGAGCTGTTTTTT
TRBJ2-2 | NA | NA | TRBV18 | CASSPEHLAGELFF | TGTGCCAGCTCACCCGAGCACCTGGCCGGGGAGCTGTTTTTT
TRBJ1-4 | NA | NA | TRBV7-2 | CASSATLGTINEKLFF | TGTGCCAGCAGCGCCACCCTCGGGACTATTAATGAAAAACTGTTTTTT
TRBJ1-1 | NA | NA | TRBV7-9 | CASSFIQGEAFF | TGTGCCAGCAGCTTTATACAGGGCGAAGCTTTCTTT
TRBJ1-4 | NA | NA | TRBV30 | CAWSRTVEERKLFF | TGTGCCTGGAGCCGGACAGTTGAGGAAAGAAAACTGTTTTTT
TRBJ1-3 | NA | NA | TRBV5-4 | CASSLDSPLSGNTIYF | TGTGCCAGCAGCCTTGACAGCCCCCTCTCTGGAAACACCATATATTTT
TRBJ2-1 | NA | NA | TRBV5-1 | CASSLGASVDEQFF | TGCGCCAGCAGCTTGGGGGCTAGCGTGGATGAGCAGTTCTTC
TRBJ2-1 | NA | TRBD2 | TRBV5-6 | CASSLGIAGIFLNEQFF | TGTGCCAGCAGCCTGGGTATAGCGGGCATCTTCCTTAATGAGCAGTTCTTC
TRBJ1-4 | NA | NA | TRBV30 | CAWTLRVSEKLFF | TGTGCCTGGACCCTGCGGGTTAGTGAAAAACTGTTTTTT
TRBJ1-2 | NA | TRBD1 | TRBV5-1 | CASSLEPGQFLYGYTF | TGCGCCAGCAGCTTGGAACCGGGACAGTTTCTCTATGGCTACACCTTC
TRBJ1-5 | NA | NA | TRBV5-1 | CASSLRRVGQPQHF | TGCGCCAGCAGCTTGCGCAGGGTCGGTCAGCCCCAGCATTTT
TRBJ1-1 | NA | TRBD1 | TRBV11-2 | CASSPRQGAAEAFF | TGTGCCAGCAGCCCTCGACAGGGGGCGGCTGAAGCTTTCTTT
TRBJ2-5 | NA | TRBD2 | TRBV2 | CASSGLAGGGETQYF | TGTGCCAGCAGCGGACTAGCGGGAGGGGGGGAGACCCAGTACTTC
TRBJ2-3 | NA | NA | TRBV5-1 | CASSITGRTDTQYF | TGCGCCAGCAGCATAACCGGACGGACAGATACGCAGTATTTT
TRBJ2-3 | once | TRBD1 | TRBV5-1 | CASSWGTGTDTQYF | TGCGCCAGCAGCTGGGGGACAGGGACAGATACGCAGTATTTT
TRBJ1-4 | NA | NA | TRBV11-2 | CASSRGLEEKLFF | TGTGCCAGCAGTCGAGGCCTAGAGGAAAAACTGTTTTTT
TRBJ2-7 | NA | NA | TRBV27 | CASSFSSGFSYEQYF | TGTGCCAGCAGTTTTTCTTCAGGGTTTTCCTACGAGCAGTACTTC
TRBJ1-6 | once | NA | TRBV30 | CAWSSEIRISPLHF | TGTGCCTGGAGTAGTGAAATTAGGATTTCACCCCTCCACTTT
TRBJ1-4 | NA | NA | TRBV14 | CASSRSGIEKLFF | TGTGCCAGCAGCCGGTCCGGGATAGAAAAACTGTTTTTT
TRBJ2-1 | NA | TRBD2 | TRBV28 | CASSLGGTKFF | TGTGCCAGCAGTTTAGGAGGGACTAAATTCTTC
TRBJ1-2 | NA | TRBD1 | TRBV28 | CASSSVGTGLNYGYTF | TGTGCCAGCAGTTCCGTAGGGACAGGGTTAAACTATGGCTACACCTTC
TRBJ2-3 | NA | TRBD2 | TRBV9 | CASSPGSGSQYF | TGTGCCAGCAGCCCCGGTAGCGGGAGTCAGTATTTT
TRBJ2-1 | NA | NA | TRBV2 | CASSLEDRSHNEQFF | TGTGCCAGCAGTCTCGAGGACCGAAGTCACAATGAGCAGTTCTTC
TRBJ2-7 | once | NA | TRBV11-3 | CASSRSWASEQYF | TGTGCCAGCAGCCGGTCTTGGGCCAGCGAGCAGTACTTC
TRBJ2-1 | NA | NA | TRBV11-3 | CASSLGGFDEQFF | TGTGCCAGCAGCTTAGGAGGGTTCGATGAGCAGTTCTTC
TRBJ2-1 | NA | TRBD2 | TRBV7-9 | CASSSVAGAENEQFF | TGTGCCAGCAGTTCGGTAGCGGGAGCGGAAAATGAGCAGTTCTTC
TRBJ2-1 | NA | TRBD2 | TRBV2 | CASSGGRVTDEQFF | TGTGCCAGCAGTGGCGGGAGGGTTACAGATGAGCAGTTCTTC
TRBJ1-2 | few | TRBD1 | TRBV5-1 | CASSDPGQGAKVDTF | TGCGCCAGCAGCGATCCGGGACAGGGGGCTAAGGTCGACACCTTC
TRBJ2-1 | once | NA | TRBV11-2 | CASSPAGDFLNEQFF | TGTGCCAGCAGCCCCGCTGGGGACTTCCTCAATGAGCAGTTCTTC
TRBJ1-2 | NA | TRBD1 | TRBV7-9 | CASSLAGTENYGYTF | TGTGCCAGCAGCTTAGCCGGGACAGAGAACTATGGCTACACCTTC
TRBJ2-7 | NA | NA | TRBV18 | CASSQSTVSYEQYF | TGTGCCAGCTCCCAAAGTACAGTATCCTACGAGCAGTACTTC
TRBJ1-1 | few | NA | TRBV4-1 | CASSQDAVGLTEAFF | TGCGCCAGCAGCCAAGATGCGGTCGGATTGACTGAAGCTTTCTTT
TRBJ1-2 | NA | NA | TRBV6-5 | CASSYSSPTNYGYTF | TGTGCCAGCAGTTACTCTTCACCGACTAACTATGGCTACACCTTC
TRBJ1-1 | few | NA | TRBV29-1 | CSVEGQINTEAFF | TGCAGCGTTGAAGGGCAGATAAACACTGAAGCTTTCTTT
TRBJ2-5 | NA | TRBD2 | TRBV6-6 | CASRREGAGIETQYF | TGTGCCAGCAGACGCGAGGGAGCGGGGATTGAGACCCAGTACTTC
TRBJ2-7 | NA | TRBD1 | TRBV28 | CASSSQGVGSYEQYF | TGTGCCAGCAGTTCCCAGGGGGTAGGGTCCTACGAGCAGTACTTC
TRBJ2-1 | NA | NA | TRBV11-2 | CASSFSGTGYNEQFF | TGTGCCAGCAGCTTTTCCGGGACTGGTTACAATGAGCAGTTCTTC
TRBJ1-2 | few | NA | TRBV28 | CASSLLTTLTYGYTF | TGTGCCAGCAGTTTACTGACAACGCTTACCTATGGCTACACCTTC
TRBJ2-3 | NA | NA | TRBV27 | CASRDRGLAEDTQYF | TGTGCCAGCAGAGACCGGGGCCTCGCGGAAGATACGCAGTATTTT
TRBJ1-1 | NA | NA | TRBV9 | CASSPLETMNTEAFF | TGTGCCAGCAGCCCCTTAGAGACTATGAACACTGAAGCTTTCTTT